This T cell receptor beta chain was sequenced during a study of T cells in Graves' hyperthyroidism and ophthalmopathy. Points from the study as a whole: Most thyroid clonotypes expanded above 0.001 were also detected in blood.

Germline lookup yields CDR1 SNHLY and CDR2 FYNNEI. The V end lost 5 bases, the J end lost 1 base, and 8 bases lay between the germline ends. This CDR3 has 13 amino acids. For this clonotype: Its cognate antigen is unknown.

Diagnostic assessment was based on clinical symptoms, serum thyroxine and TRAb, thyroid ultrasound and orbital computed tomography. RNA transcripts provided the source from which TCR beta CDR3 regions were amplified. HTBI primers drove first-round RT-PCR of the TCR CDR3. TCRdb re-called the multiplex PCR reads through MiXCR, storing one row per CDR3 protein. The sample yields 300,000 to 350,000 distinct CDR3 sequences, over 15% seen once. The chain couples TRBV2 to TRBJ1-1; unclear D gene. Sequencing was carried out using blood. The receptor comes from a middle-aged woman with Graves' ophthalmopathy. This chain's CDR3 is CASSTRGNTEAFF. As DNA, the CDR3 is TGTGCCAGCAGTACCCGGGGGAACACTGAAGCTTTCTTT. Full variable domain (missing parts from reference TRBV2 and TRBJ1-1): EPEVTQTPSHQVTQMGQEVILRCVPISNHLYFYWYRQILGQKVEFLVSFYNNEISEKSEIFDDQFSVERPDGSNFTLKIRSTKLEDSAMYFCASSTRGNTEAFFGQGTRLTVV.